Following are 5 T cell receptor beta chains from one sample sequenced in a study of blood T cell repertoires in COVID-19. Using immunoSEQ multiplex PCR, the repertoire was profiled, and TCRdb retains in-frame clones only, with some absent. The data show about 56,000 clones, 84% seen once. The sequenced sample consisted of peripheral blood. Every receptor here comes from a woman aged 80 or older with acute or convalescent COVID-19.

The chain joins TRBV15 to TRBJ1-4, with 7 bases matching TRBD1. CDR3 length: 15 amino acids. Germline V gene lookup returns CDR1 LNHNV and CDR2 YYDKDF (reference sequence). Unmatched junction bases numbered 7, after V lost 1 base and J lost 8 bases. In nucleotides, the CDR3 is TGTGCCACCAGCAGAGCAGACAGGGACAGCGAAAAACTGTTTTTT. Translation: CATSRADRDSEKLFF.

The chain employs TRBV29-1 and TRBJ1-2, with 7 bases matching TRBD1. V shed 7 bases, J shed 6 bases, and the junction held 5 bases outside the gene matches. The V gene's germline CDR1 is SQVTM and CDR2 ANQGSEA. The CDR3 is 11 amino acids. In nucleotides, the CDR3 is TGCAGCGGGGCCGGGACAGATGGCTACACCTTC. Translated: CSGAGTDGYTF.

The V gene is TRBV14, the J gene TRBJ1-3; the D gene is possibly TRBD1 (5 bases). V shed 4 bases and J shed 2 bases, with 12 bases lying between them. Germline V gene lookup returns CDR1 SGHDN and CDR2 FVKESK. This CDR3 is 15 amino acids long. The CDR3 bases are TGTGCCAGCAGCCGCACCTCACAGGCTGGAAACACCATATATTTT. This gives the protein CASSRTSQAGNTIYF.

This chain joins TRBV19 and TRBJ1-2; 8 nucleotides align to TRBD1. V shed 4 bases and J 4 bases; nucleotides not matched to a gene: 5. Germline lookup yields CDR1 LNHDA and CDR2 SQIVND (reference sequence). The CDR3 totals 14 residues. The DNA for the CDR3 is TGTGCCAGTAGTAGACAGGGGTCTTCCTATGGCTACACCTTC. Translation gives CASSRQGSSYGYTF.

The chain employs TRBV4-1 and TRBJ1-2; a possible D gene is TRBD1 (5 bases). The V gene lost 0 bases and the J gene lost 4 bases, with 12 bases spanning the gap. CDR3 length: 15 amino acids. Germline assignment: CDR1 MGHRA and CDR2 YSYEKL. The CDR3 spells CASSQDDSPGYGYTF. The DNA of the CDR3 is TGCGCCAGCAGCCAAGATGACAGTCCAGGCTATGGCTACACCTTC.